Given below is one TCR beta chain in context. Its antigen specificity is not known. This sample was included in a study of cytomegalovirus exposure and HLA in healthy donors (dated by TCRdb to about 2017). With respect to the entire study: According to an earlier analysis of 587 of the donors, 200 million or so T cells yielded 95 million to 140 million unique TCR beta sequences and roughly 280 Gb of sequence data. Typing coverage differed by locus: A, B, C, DRB1 and DQB1 were typed in about 629-630 donors, DQA1 in approximately 520, DPA1 in 600 to 610, and DPB1 in 472. HLA typing included class I and class II loci at four-digit resolution. The T cell repertoires of several hundred subjects were profiled by immunosequencing and related to cytomegalovirus serostatus. An earlier analysis of a few hundred of the donors applied high-throughput TCR beta sequencing to assess whether each TCR beta V gene segment acted as functional or pseudogenic. Across under 500 genotyped donors of the cohort, an average of approximately 240,000 unique TCR beta nucleotide sequences per donor were sequenced, and roughly 18% of those sequences were non-productive. Roughly 5 DR-DQ haplotypes were handled as single units for association and clustering, since linkage in the cohort was strong. Of the roughly 390 genotyped donors, over 80% were placed in the genetic ancestry cluster associated with self-reported Caucasian donors. The later analysis used no new phenotypic data to find candidate immune exposures, relying instead on TCR beta sequences and their occurrence across donors. To predict cytomegalovirus infection status, the study brought together high-throughput TCR immunosequencing, statistical association of individual TCRs with disease status, and machine learning. Every discovery cohort repertoire had been produced on one sequencing platform. Besides the first cohort of about 730 subjects, a separate validation cohort made up of over a hundred different subjects was used. An early release that covered several hundred HLA-typed donors contained about 290 gigabases of sequencing data and tens of millions of unique TCR sequences. In a later genetic analysis, genome-wide SNP genotypes for about three fifths of the 666 donors were used, and that subset was treated as a discovery cohort. Alongside the repertoire data, information on donor age, sex, ethnicity and CMV serostatus was compiled. The aim of the study was to test whether cataloging public T cell receptors could identify signatures of past pathogen exposure. To study patterns of TCR occurrence, a later analysis re-analyzed previously published TCR beta repertoires from 500 to 850 donors and added high-resolution HLA genotyping. Here is what the overall study found, with its caveats: In a later analysis, HLA-associated TCR beta chains were found to be more clonally expanded and to have lower generation probabilities than equally common non-associated chains. Some IMGT-functional V segments, including TRBV6-2 and TRBV6-3, could not be told apart with the 87-base-pair reads, so those segments were excluded. According to a later analysis, parvovirus B19, influenza, CMV and Epstein-Barr virus appeared linked to several top co-occurrence clusters. Sequencing depth was assumed to be roughly uniform across donors in the presence/absence analyses, though that assumption may not hold. The only immune exposure information available for the cohort was CMV serostatus. The sequencing pipeline was judged likely to have produced a cluster of highly shared sequence variants as a technical artifact. A later analysis associated about 18,000 TCR beta sequences with specific HLA alleles at a false discovery rate of 0.05. Correlated functional status among segregating V segments might reflect linkage disequilibrium, but an unknown experimental factor could not be ruled out. Cytomegalovirus status was reported to be diagnosed by the classifier with high specificity and sensitivity in both the original and validation cohorts. In the study, some 160 TCR beta chains were listed as associated with cytomegalovirus. Three of the identified cytomegalovirus-associated TCR beta chains were confirmed in vitro to be specific for cytomegalovirus antigens. The cohort was sequenced for TCR beta chains only, and without alpha or paired-chain data the features that could be detected were limited. In a later analysis, TCR association rates were found to vary across HLA loci, with the most associated TCRs seen for DRB1 alleles and the fewest for HLA-C alleles. The authors suggested that the approach could potentially be extended to other disease states and immunological phenotypes. Because counts were too low, roughly 18 rarely observed V segments, including chromosome 9 orphons, were left out of the earlier analysis of 500 to 750 of the donors. In a later genetic analysis, fewer N-insertions in productive TCRs were reported among donors in an Asian-associated ancestry cluster than the approximately 710-donor mean. Because HLA typing was unavailable for some donors at each locus, only the typed subset was used in association tests. V-gene and J-gene trimming of TCR beta chains was associated with a missense DCLRE1C variant in a later genetic analysis, and the association was replicated in an independent cohort. In an earlier analysis of about 540 of the donors, most TCR beta V segments were observed in productive rearrangements about 90% or about 30% of the time, broadly matching IMGT annotations. A further reported finding was that TCR beta sequences accurately predicted the HLA-A and HLA-B alleles for most subjects in the first cohort. In a later analysis, most CMV-associated TCR beta chains were found to appear HLA-restricted, with HLA associations seemingly driven largely by CMV exposure. Assigning TCR associations to individual alleles was difficult when HLA alleles, especially DR and DQ, strongly co-occurred. Most TCR sequences were seen in very few donors, while some public TCRs were found in many individuals.

The receptor library was made with the immunoSEQ multiplex PCR assay. A mixture of 60 forward primers for TCR Vbeta segments and 13 reverse primers for TCR Jbeta segments was used in the multiplex PCR. Amplification of the CDR3 region of rearranged TCR beta genes was performed with a multiplex PCR assay on genomic DNA. On the Illumina HiSeq System, the amplified TCR beta libraries were sequenced as 87-base-pair reads. Turning to the authors' computational methods: A later analysis counted tens of millions of unique TCR beta chains across the 666 repertoires, and roughly 11 million of these chains were shared by at least two donors. Raw reads were error-corrected and collapsed into unique sequences by a nearest-neighbor algorithm in which closely related sequences were merged to remove PCR and sequencing errors. CDR3 sequences were aligned to IMGT reference sequences to assign V, D and J gene segments. For a sequence to be retained, at least a six-nucleotide match to both a V gene segment and a J gene segment was required. A rearrangement counted as productive if the CDR3 had no stop codons and remained in frame with V and J, and every other rearrangement counted as non-productive. Following IMGT convention, CDR3 was defined as the stretch from the second conserved V-encoded cysteine up to the conserved J-encoded phenylalanine. Sequences without an unambiguous match to a single V gene segment were excluded from the earlier analysis of almost 600 of the donors. In an earlier analysis of some 590 of the donors, a V segment was called functional when productive rearrangements were above 56.7%, and segregating when the standard deviation between donors exceeded 5%. A statistical classification framework was developed to diagnose cytomegalovirus status using the catalog of TCR beta chain sequences. In a later analysis, V and J genes were assigned by comparing TCR nucleotide sequences against IMGT/GENE-DB human TR gene sequences. In a later analysis, CDR3 sequences and most-parsimonious VDJ recombination scenarios were assigned using the TCRdist pipeline. In a later analysis, each TCR beta chain was defined by its CDR3 amino acid sequence together with its V-gene family, and reads lacking a unique V-gene family were excluded. A later analysis removed 592 highly shared, low-generation-probability nucleotide sequences to deal with suspected cross-contamination and a sequencing artifact. For each public chain, a later analysis derived a clonal expansion index from normalized ranks of inferred template counts within each repertoire. A later analysis computed generation probabilities with a VDJ recombination model fitted to out-of-frame rearrangements, and checked the results against IGoR. Hypergeometric tests were used in a later analysis to score TCR-TCR, TCR-HLA and TCR-CMV co-occurrence, with a repertoire-size bias correction applied to the TCR pairs. False discovery rates were estimated in a later analysis by permuting HLA or CMV assignments 20 times. In a later analysis, co-occurring TCRs were grouped using DBSCAN, and TCRdist sequence similarity was added for clustering within HLA-allele-positive subsets. Repertoires with fewer than 30,000 or more than 120,000 public chains were left out of co-occurrence clustering, as were a handful of repertoires with anomalous nucleotide sharing. Imported from immuneACCESS, the table was reduced by TCRdb to in-frame sequences with V and J called. These copies leave out some clones; in studies compared against another copy, an unresolved V gene accounts for under half, and the cause of the remainder is not known. The DNA was the basis for D and trimming; V, J and clone size are from that table. The sample's table covers roughly 120,000 clones. The ten largest clonotypes hold approximately 3.8% of the sample.

In total, about 650 healthy bone marrow donors made up the cohort. At the time of sampling, all cohort members were nominally healthy, though unrecorded immune exposures were likely present. The donor was CMV seronegative and was included in the group of 352 seronegative cohort members. A peripheral blood sample was provided by each donor, and peripheral blood mononuclear cells were used for TCR beta sequencing. The Qiagen DNeasy Blood Extraction Kit was used to extract genomic DNA from the blood cell samples. V is clipped by 0 bases and J by 1 base, and the sequence between their germline boundaries is 15 bases long. Via the germline V gene (reference sequence), CDR1 is SGHNT and CDR2 YYREEE. The CDR3 spans 17 residues, from the cysteine through the phenylalanine. The only DNA kept is the CDR3, 51 bases in frame from the first base.

The origin of this receptor is a man between 18 and 35 years old in good health and CMV-seronegative. The sequencing input was PBMCs. The rearrangement joined TRBV5-4 to TRBJ2-3; the D gene is perhaps TRBD1, from 6 matching bases. Read as DNA, the sequence is TGTGCCAGCAGCTTGGCGATGGGGGCAAGGGGCACAGATACGCAGTATTTT. Its translation reads: CASSLAMGARGTDTQYF.